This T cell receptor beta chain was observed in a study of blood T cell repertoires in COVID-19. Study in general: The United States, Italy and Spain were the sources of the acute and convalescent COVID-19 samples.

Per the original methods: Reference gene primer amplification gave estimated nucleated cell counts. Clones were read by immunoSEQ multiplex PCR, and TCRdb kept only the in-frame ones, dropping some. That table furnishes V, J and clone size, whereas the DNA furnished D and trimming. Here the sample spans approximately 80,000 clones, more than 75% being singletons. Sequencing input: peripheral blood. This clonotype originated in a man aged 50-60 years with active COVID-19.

This CDR3 reads CASSGDRAGSYNEQFF. CDR3 sequence (DNA): TGTGCCAGTAGTGGGGACAGGGCAGGCTCCTACAATGAGCAGTTCTTC. This chain uses TRBV19 with TRBJ2-1; 9 positions match TRBD1. CDR1 is LNHDA, CDR2 SQIVND, per germline (reference sequence). The CDR3 loop spans 16 amino acids. J lost 0 bases, V lost 5 bases, and 5 bases had no gene match.